Below are 27 T cell receptor beta chains sequenced from a single sample in a study of shared clonotypes between healthy human individuals. Repertoires were generated with immunoSEQ multiplex PCR, while TCRdb's copy carries only in-frame clones and drops some. The data contain roughly 500,000 clones, more than 75% of them singletons. Material for sequencing was PBMCs. These TCRs come from a woman in her thirties or forties in good health. Some clones in this sample may be carry-over from other donors' samples.

This chain uses TRBV5-6 with TRBJ2-5; possibly TRBD2 for D (6 bases). The DNA matches TRBJ2-7 better at its end, which makes the J call doubtful. Germline CDR1 SGHDT, CDR2 YYEEEE. The length of the CDR3 is 13 residues. The CDR3 is CASSLPDYYEQYF. The DNA of the CDR3 is TGTGCCAGCAGCTTGCCGGACTACTACGAGCAGTACTTC.

V is TRBV19 and J is TRBJ1-1; tentative D call: TRBD1 (6 bases). Per germline, CDR1 LNHDA and CDR2 SQIVND (reference sequence). The CDR3 contains 14 residues. V lost 7 bases, J lost 2 bases, and 14 bases lay in between. This chain's CDR3 is CASNLQGFNTEAFF. As DNA, the CDR3 is TGTGCCAGTAACCTACAGGGATTCAACACTGAAGCTTTCTTT.

The V gene is TRBV7-2, the J gene TRBJ1-1, with TRBD1 identical over 7 bases. Losses at the gene ends were 5 bases for V and 4 bases for J; bases not matched to a gene: 7. The CDR3 is 14 residues long. Germline V lookup: CDR1 SGHTA, CDR2 FQGNSA. The CDR3 protein is CASSPRGRSTEAFF. In DNA, the CDR3 is TGTGCCAGCAGCCCCAGGGGGAGGAGCACTGAAGCTTTCTTT.

V usage is TRBV30 and J usage is TRBJ2-5; D is perhaps TRBD2 (6 bases). This CDR3 contains 13 residues. The germline CDR1 and CDR2 sequences are GTSNPN and SVGIG (reference sequence). The V gene lost 2 bases and the J gene lost 1 base, with 8 bases spanning the gap. The CDR3 here is CAWSRDFQETQYF. Here the CDR3 DNA reads TGTGCCTGGAGTCGGGACTTCCAAGAGACCCAGTACTTC.

Of note for this clone: Other DNA sequences in this specimen translate into the identical CDR3. In nucleotides, the CDR3 is TGTGCCAGTAGTATGGGACAGGGGTTTGGCTACACCTTC. As protein: CASSMGQGFGYTF. The chain has TRBV19 and TRBJ1-2; TRBD1 matches at 10 bases. The germline V gene encodes CDR1 LNHDA and CDR2 SQIVND (reference sequence). The CDR3 covers 13 residues. V gave up 3 bases and J gave up 7 bases; unmatched junction bases: 2. Filled out from reference TRBV19 and TRBJ1-2, the complete variable domain reads DGGITQSPKYLFRKEGQNVTLSCEQNLNHDAMYWYRQDPGQGLRLIYYSQIVNDFQKGDIAEGYSVSREKKESFPLTVTSAQKNPTAFYLCASSMGQGFGYTFGSGTRLTVV.

This sequence joins TRBV7-9 and TRBJ2-1, with TRBD2 identical over 9 bases. The CDR3 has 14 residues. With V trimmed by 1 base and J by 7 bases, 2 bases remained unmatched. Germline CDR1 and CDR2: SEHNR and FQNEAQ (reference sequence). Written as DNA, the CDR3 is TGTGCCAGCAGCTTAGTCCTAGCGGGGAATGAGCAGTTCTTC. It codes for CASSLVLAGNEQFF.

J is TRBJ1-6 and V is TRBV7-9; 7 bases are a match to TRBD1. V was pared by 7 bases and J by 0 bases, with 3 bases of the junction left unmatched. This CDR3 is 15 amino acids long. CDR1 and CDR2 (germline): SEHNR, FQNEAQ (reference sequence). This CDR3 is CASTRDSSYNSPLHF. The DNA for the CDR3 is TGTGCCAGCACGCGGGACAGCTCCTATAATTCACCCCTCCACTTT.

This clone was found once. V and J are TRBV11-2 and TRBJ1-1; 8 bases agree with TRBD1. Germline V lookup: CDR1 SGHAT, CDR2 FQNNGV. The J segment lost 5 bases and the V segment lost 5 bases, leaving 7 bases of the junction unmatched. The CDR3 is 14 amino acids. CDR3 loop: CASSPITGGTEAFF. The CDR3 DNA reads as TGTGCCAGCAGCCCTATTACAGGGGGGACTGAAGCTTTCTTT.

CDR3 protein: CASSYIQGIRQETQYF. CDR3 sequence (DNA): TGTGCCAGCAGTTACATACAGGGGATTCGCCAAGAGACCCAGTACTTC. The chain combines TRBV6-6 with TRBJ2-5; 7 nucleotides align to TRBD1. The CDR3 loop spans 16 amino acids. Germline assignment: CDR1 MNHNY and CDR2 SVGAGI (reference sequence). V was pared by 2 bases and J by 1 base, with 7 bases of the junction left unmatched.

The gene calls are TRBV5-5 and TRBJ1-4, with 9 positions matching TRBD1. The CDR3 consists of 14 residues. Germline CDR1 is SGHKS and CDR2 is YYEKEE (reference sequence). Trimming cost V 2 bases and J 7 bases; bases outside gene matches: 3. CDR3 sequence reads: CASSFTGGGEKLFF. CDR3 bases: TGTGCCAGCAGCTTCACAGGGGGCGGTGAAAAACTGTTTTTT.

This sequence joins TRBV30 and TRBJ1-1; weak D call: TRBD1 (6 bases). This CDR3 comprises 14 residues. Germline CDR1 GTSNPN, CDR2 SVGIG (reference sequence). The germline V and J ends were trimmed by 8 bases and 10 bases, with 26 bases remaining between them. CDR3: CAAAGADRLAGAFF. For the CDR3, the DNA is TGTGCCGCCGCGGGGGCCGACAGGCTCGCCGGAGCTTTCTTT.

The chain uses TRBV9 and TRBJ2-1; 7 nucleotides match TRBD2. With 4 bases clipped from V and 4 bases from J, the junction kept 11 bases outside the gene matches. Germline loops: CDR1 SGDLS, CDR2 YYNGEE. This CDR3 is 16 amino acids long. The DNA for the CDR3 is TGTGCCAGCAGCTCCAGATGGCTAGCGGTGTACAATGAGCAGTTCTTC. This sequence encodes CASSSRWLAVYNEQFF.

The CDR3 region has the DNA TGTGCCAGCAGCTTAGGCCCCGGGGATGAGCAGTTCTTC. Encoded protein: CASSLGPGDEQFF. The chain joins TRBV11-2 to TRBJ2-1, with D possibly TRBD2 on 5 matching bases. Germline-derived CDR1 and CDR2 are SGHAT and FQNNGV. V gave up 1 base and J gave up 8 bases, with 9 bases separating them. This CDR3 is built from 13 residues.

V is TRBV6-1 and J is TRBJ2-5, with D perhaps matching TRBD1 or TRBD2 (5 bases each). The germline V gene encodes CDR1 MNHNS and CDR2 SASEGT. This CDR3 is built from 16 residues. Trimming removed 1 base at V and 5 bases at J, with 17 bases between. Here the CDR3 reads CASSEGDPSSIETQYF. CDR3 coding DNA: TGTGCCAGCAGTGAAGGGGACCCTAGTAGTATCGAGACCCAGTACTTC.

The chain has TRBV19 and TRBJ2-7; 7 positions match TRBD1. This CDR3 has 13 residues. V was clipped by 7 bases and J by 4 bases; unmatched bases: 7. Germline V gene lookup returns CDR1 LNHDA and CDR2 SQIVND (reference sequence). Written as DNA, the CDR3 is TGTGCCAGTACCGACAGGGTAGGTTACGAGCAGTACTTC. Its protein product is CASTDRVGYEQYF.

In DNA form, the CDR3 reads TGTGCCAGCTCACCACCGGGACAGCGAGGGACCGGGGAGCTGTTTTTT. This gives the protein CASSPPGQRGTGELFF. This chain joins TRBV18 and TRBJ2-2; 7 bases fit TRBD1. CDR1 and CDR2 from the germline V gene are KGHSH and LQKENI. The CDR3 sequence is 16 residues long. Unmatched junction bases numbered 6, after V lost 0 bases and J lost 5 bases. Full variable domain (outside the CDR3, taken from reference TRBV18 and TRBJ2-2): NAGVMQNPRHLVRRRGQEARLRCSPMKGHSHVYWYRQLPEEGLKFMVYLQKENIIDESGMPKERFSAEFPKEGPSILRIQQVVRGDSAAYFCASSPPGQRGTGELFFGEGSRLTVL.

The genes are TRBV5-1 and TRBJ2-1, with 9 bases identical to TRBD1. With 0 bases clipped from V and 9 bases from J, the junction kept 1 base outside the gene matches. Germline CDR1 reads SGHRS; CDR2 reads YFSETQ. The CDR3 covers 13 residues. For the CDR3, the DNA is TGCGCCAGCAGCTTGGGACAGGGGGGTGAGCAGTTCTTC. It codes for CASSLGQGGEQFF.

This sequence joins TRBV7-6 and TRBJ2-1; D possibly corresponds to TRBD1 (5 bases). The CDR3 loop spans 14 amino acids. Germline assignment: CDR1 SGHVS and CDR2 FNYEAQ. The V gene lost 0 bases and the J gene lost 8 bases, with 11 bases spanning the gap. CDR3 protein: CASSLAGRAYEQFF. CDR3 DNA sequence: TGTGCCAGCAGCTTAGCGGGCAGGGCTTATGAGCAGTTCTTC.

This rearrangement joins TRBV28 to TRBJ1-1, with a possible D match to TRBD1 (6 bases). This CDR3 has 20 amino acids. The V gene lost 3 bases and the J gene lost 3 bases, with 29 bases spanning the gap. CDR1 is MDHEN, CDR2 SYDVKM, per germline. This CDR3 reads CASSFIADWVQGPKDTEAFF. The CDR3 coding sequence is TGTGCCAGCAGTTTTATAGCTGATTGGGTTCAGGGGCCGAAGGACACTGAAGCTTTCTTT.

The chain links TRBV10-3 to TRBJ2-3; 9 bases fit TRBD2. The V segment lost 7 bases and the J segment 4 bases; nucleotides outside the gene matches: 3. The CDR3 length is 13 residues. Germline values: CDR1 ENHRY, CDR2 SYGVKD. The CDR3 loop reads CAITAGGADTQYF. CDR3 in DNA: TGTGCCATCACGGCGGGAGGGGCAGATACGCAGTATTTT.

The chain is built from TRBV11-1 and TRBJ1-5, with a possible D match to TRBD1 (5 bases). CDR1 and CDR2 (germline): SGHAT, FQDESV (reference sequence). V was trimmed by 1 base and J by 7 bases, leaving 11 bases between them. The CDR3 has 14 amino acids. CDR3 loop: CASSLDSGTQPQHF. The CDR3 DNA sequence: TGTGCCAGCAGCTTAGATTCCGGGACCCAGCCCCAGCATTTT.

The chain couples TRBV7-9 to TRBJ2-7; no definite D call. The CDR3 consists of 10 residues. The V end was cut by 6 bases, the J end by 5 bases, with 5 bases between. Germline V CDR1 and CDR2: SEHNR, FQNEAQ (reference sequence). The CDR3 sequence is CASSLHEQYF. CDR3 nucleotide sequence: TGTGCCAGCAGTCTCCACGAGCAGTACTTC.

The chain joins TRBV30 to TRBJ2-1; D is possibly TRBD1 or TRBD2 (8 bases each). Between the trimmed V and J ends, which lost 3 bases and 7 bases, there was a span of 19 bases. The CDR3 totals 15 residues. CDR1 and CDR2 (germline): GTSNPN, SVGIG (reference sequence). CDR3 coding DNA: TGTGCCTGGAGGTTAGCGGGACAGGCCTGGAATGAGCAGTTCTTC. Translated, it gives CAWRLAGQAWNEQFF. Combining the CDR3 with reference TRBV30 and TRBJ2-1 gives the whole variable domain SQTIHQWPATLVQPVGSPLSLECTVEGTSNPNLYWYRQAAGRGLQLLFYSVGIGQISSEVPQNLSASRPQDRQFILSSKKLLLSDSGFYLCAWRLAGQAWNEQFFGPGTRLTVL.

This clone was found a few times. This rearrangement joins TRBV7-9 to TRBJ1-1; TRBD1 might be the D (6 bases). The germline gives CDR1 SEHNR, CDR2 FQNEAQ (reference sequence). Trimming stripped 1 base from V and 11 bases from J, with 17 bases between. CDR3 size: 14 residues. CDR3 region: CASSLDGTPSDAFF. In DNA form, the CDR3 reads TGTGCCAGCAGCTTAGACGGGACACCATCGGATGCTTTCTTT.

The V gene is TRBV10-3, the J gene TRBJ1-1; 7 bases map to TRBD1. After removal of 5 bases from V and 7 bases from J, the junction contained 1 base not matched to a gene. The CDR3 totals 11 residues. The V gene's germline CDR1 is ENHRY and CDR2 SYGVKD. The CDR3 sequence: CAISRDSEAFF. The CDR3 region has the DNA TGTGCCATCAGTCGGGACAGTGAAGCTTTCTTT.

The gene calls are TRBV11-3 and TRBJ2-5, with D unresolved. Judging by the DNA end, TRBJ2-7 fits better; the J call may be wrong. The length of the CDR3 is 16 residues. Germline V gives CDR1 SGHNT, CDR2 YENEEA. The CDR3 DNA follows: TGTGCCAGCAGCTTAGTAGGGCAGGTTCCTTGGAACGAGCAGTACTTC. This gives the protein CASSLVGQVPWNEQYF.

V and J are TRBV5-1 and TRBJ2-7; 13 bases map to TRBD2. The germline CDR1 and CDR2 sequences are SGHRS and YFSETQ. The CDR3 loop spans 16 amino acids. J was trimmed by 0 bases and V by 3 bases; bases with no gene match: 3. The CDR3 sequence: CASSSGLAGSSYEQYF. The CDR3 nucleotides read TGCGCCAGCAGCTCGGGACTAGCGGGAAGCTCCTACGAGCAGTACTTC.